Sequencing of this T cell receptor beta chain was carried out in a study of T cells expressing NK-cell markers. Germline values: CDR1 MNHEY, CDR2 SMNVEV (reference sequence). This CDR3 contains 14 residues. cDNA encoding TCR beta was synthesized via 5'RACE template switching incorporating UMIs. Following a re-call of the 5' RACE reads, TCRdb has one entry per CDR3 protein and lacks DNA. This sample's table has 500,000 or so distinct CDR3 sequences. The receptor's source is a man aged 18 to 30 in good health. The chain uses TRBV27 and TRBJ2-1; with no DNA, the TCRdb D assignment of TRBD1 cannot be verified. Material: blood T cells: a sorted CD56 or NKG2C T cell subset, CD4+ or CD8+ T cells, or bulk PBMC T cells (not recorded which). The CDR3 reads CASGPVGDYNEQFF.